The T cell receptor (beta chain) under discussion was sequenced for a study of blood T cell repertoires in COVID-19. Per the germline V gene, CDR1 is LGHNA and CDR2 is YSLEER. The CDR3 contains 15 residues. The V and J ends lost 3 bases and 1 base, in that order; junction bases with no gene match: 6. As originally analysed: Reference gene primer amplification gave estimated nucleated cell counts. Sequencing was performed with immunoSEQ multiplex PCR; in TCRdb, only in-frame clones are kept and a portion is missing. The DNA was the basis for D and trimming; V, J and clone size are from that table. The table records roughly 80,000 clones, 80% of them present only once.

What was sequenced was peripheral blood. The sequence came from a man in his 60s with active or convalescent COVID-19. The J gene is TRBJ2-7, the V gene TRBV4-3; 7 bases line up with TRBD2. CDR3 in DNA: TGCGCCAGCAGCCAGGGGCGGGGGACGTCCTACGAGCAGTACTTC. This encodes CASSQGRGTSYEQYF.